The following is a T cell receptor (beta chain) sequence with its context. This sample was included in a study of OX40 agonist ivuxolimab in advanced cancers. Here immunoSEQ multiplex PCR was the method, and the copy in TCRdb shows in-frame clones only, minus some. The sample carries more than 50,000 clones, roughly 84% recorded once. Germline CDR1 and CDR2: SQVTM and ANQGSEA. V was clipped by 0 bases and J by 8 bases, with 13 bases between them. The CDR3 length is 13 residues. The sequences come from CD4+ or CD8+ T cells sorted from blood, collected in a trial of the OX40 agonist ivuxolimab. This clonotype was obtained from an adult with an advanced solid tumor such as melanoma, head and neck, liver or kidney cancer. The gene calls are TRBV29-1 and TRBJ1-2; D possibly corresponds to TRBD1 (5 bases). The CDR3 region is CSVEDMGGSGYTF. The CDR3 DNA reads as TGCAGCGTTGAAGACATGGGGGGATCCGGCTACACCTTC.